This T cell receptor beta chain is from a study of cytomegalovirus exposure and HLA in healthy donors. Study findings and constraints: Usually a TCR sequence was rare, but some public TCRs were found in many donors. In a later analysis, approximately 15,000 TCR beta sequences were associated with HLA alleles at 0.05 false discovery rate. Later analysis suggested most CMV-associated TCR beta chains were HLA-restricted. The classifier reportedly diagnosed cytomegalovirus status with high specificity and sensitivity.

PCR involved 60 Vbeta and 13 Jbeta primers. Assay: immunoSEQ multiplex PCR; the TCRdb copy retains only in-frame clones and omits some. The sample consists of roughly 100,000 clones, 70% to 75% of them appearing once. In this sample, this clone turned up once. The antigen is undetermined. The CDR3 length is 14 residues. V trimming: 6 bases; J trimming: 4 bases; junction bases outside the gene matches: 7. CDR1 and CDR2 from the germline V gene are MNHEY and SMNVEV (reference sequence). The sequenced sample was PBMCs. This TCR came from a female donor in good health and CMV-seronegative. This chain uses TRBV27 with TRBJ1-1, with 8 bases that match TRBD1. CDR3 sequence reads: CASRVWTGSTEAFF. In DNA form, the CDR3 reads TGTGCCAGCAGGGTATGGACAGGGAGCACTGAAGCTTTCTTT.